Described below is a single TCR beta chain sequence and its context. The data were obtained in a study of T cell responses to AZD1222 COVID-19 vaccine. After removal of 4 bases from V and 4 bases from J, the junction contained 4 bases not matched to a gene. Germline assignment: CDR1 KGHDR and CDR2 SFDVKD. The length of the CDR3 is 14 residues. Generated by immunoSEQ multiplex PCR, the TCRdb table keeps only in-frame clones and is missing some. The sample has about 35,000 clones; less than 90% are singletons. Specimen: peripheral blood, collected on day 0 of AZD1222 vaccination. This clonotype was sampled from an adult in good health. J is TRBJ1-2 and V is TRBV24-1, with 8 bases that match TRBD1. CDR3 residues: CATSEGDRIYGYTF. The CDR3 nucleotides are TGTGCCACCAGTGAGGGGGACAGGATCTATGGCTACACCTTC.